Listed below are T cell receptor beta chains from one sample, sequenced in a study of OX40 agonist ivuxolimab in advanced cancers. Method: immunoSEQ multiplex PCR; TCRdb's copy keeps in-frame clones and lacks some. This table holds fewer than 35,000 clones, approximately 80% found once. The source material was CD4+ or CD8+ T cells sorted from blood, sampled in a trial of the OX40 agonist ivuxolimab. The receptors come from an adult with an advanced solid tumor such as melanoma, head and neck, liver or kidney cancer. CDR3s include the opening cysteine and the closing phenylalanine or tryptophan. A D gene is named only where the DNA matches it firmly.

14,TRBV6-6,TRBD1,TRBJ1-5,CASSRRQGDQPQHF,TGTGCCAGCAGCCGTAGACAGGGTGATCAGCCCCAGCATTTT
16,TRBV28,.,TRBJ2-2,CASSSRRGRYTGELFF,TGTGCCAGCAGCTCTAGGCGGGGGCGTTACACCGGGGAGCTGTTTTTT
14,TRBV30,.,TRBJ2-1,CAWTVVKTYNEQFF,TGTGCCTGGACTGTGGTAAAAACCTACAATGAGCAGTTCTTC
14,TRBV6-5,TRBD2,TRBJ2-5,CASSYGAGGETQYF,TGTGCCAGCAGTTACGGGGCGGGGGGAGAGACCCAGTACTTC
12,TRBV6-1,.,TRBJ1-5,CASGPAAQPQHF,TGTGCCAGTGGACCGGCAGCCCAGCCCCAGCATTTT
15,TRBV7-9,.,TRBJ1-3,CASSWGGVDGNTIYF,TGTGCCAGCAGCTGGGGCGGGGTAGACGGAAACACCATATATTTT
15,TRBV6-1,TRBD1,TRBJ2-3,CASSGGTGGTDTQYF,TGTGCCAGCAGTGGCGGGACAGGGGGGACAGATACGCAGTATTTT
15,TRBV28,.,TRBJ1-3,CASSSAQGSGNTIYF,TGTGCCAGCAGTTCTGCTCAGGGATCTGGAAACACCATATATTTT
17,TRBV7-9,.,TRBJ1-2,CASSLGGSGTANYGYTF,TGTGCCAGCAGCTTAGGCGGCAGCGGAACGGCTAACTATGGCTACACCTTC
12,TRBV21-1,.,TRBJ2-7,CARWTATKEQYF,TGTGCCAGATGGACAGCCACGAAGGAGCAGTACTTC
14,TRBV5-6,TRBD1,TRBJ1-1,CASSSTGASTEAFF,TGTGCCAGCAGCTCGACAGGGGCGAGCACTGAAGCTTTCTTT
16,TRBV13,TRBD2,TRBJ2-7,CASSLGPGRASYEQYF,TGTGCCAGCAGCTTAGGCCCGGGGAGGGCGTCCTACGAGCAGTACTTC
13,TRBV6-7,TRBD2,TRBJ2-2,CANKRGNTGELFF,TGTGCCAATAAGCGGGGGAACACCGGGGAGCTGTTTTTT